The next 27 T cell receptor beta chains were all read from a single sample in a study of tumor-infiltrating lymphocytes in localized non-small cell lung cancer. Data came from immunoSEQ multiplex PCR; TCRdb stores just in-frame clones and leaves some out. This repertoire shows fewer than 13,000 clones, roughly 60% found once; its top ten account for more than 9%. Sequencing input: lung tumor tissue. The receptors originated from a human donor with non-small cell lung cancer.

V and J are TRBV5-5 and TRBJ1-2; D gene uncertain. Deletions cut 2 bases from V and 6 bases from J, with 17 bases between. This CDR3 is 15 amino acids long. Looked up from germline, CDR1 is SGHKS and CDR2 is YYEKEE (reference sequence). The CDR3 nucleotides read TGTGCCAGCAGCTTTCAAGGACGAAGGCGGAATGGCTACACCTTC. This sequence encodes CASSFQGRRRNGYTF.

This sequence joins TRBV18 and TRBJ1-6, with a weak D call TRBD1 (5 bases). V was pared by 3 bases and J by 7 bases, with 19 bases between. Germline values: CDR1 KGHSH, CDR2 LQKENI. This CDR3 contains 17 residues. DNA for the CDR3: TGTGCCAGCTCACCGTCCTTATACAGGACGCCCAATTCACCCCTCCACTTT. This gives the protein CASSPSLYRTPNSPLHF.

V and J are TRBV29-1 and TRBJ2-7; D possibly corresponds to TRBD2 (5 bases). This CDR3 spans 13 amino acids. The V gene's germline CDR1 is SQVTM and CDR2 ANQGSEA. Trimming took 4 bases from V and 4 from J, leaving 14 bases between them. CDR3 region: CSVAGAEAYEQYF. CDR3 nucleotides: TGCAGCGTTGCCGGAGCGGAGGCGTACGAGCAGTACTTC.

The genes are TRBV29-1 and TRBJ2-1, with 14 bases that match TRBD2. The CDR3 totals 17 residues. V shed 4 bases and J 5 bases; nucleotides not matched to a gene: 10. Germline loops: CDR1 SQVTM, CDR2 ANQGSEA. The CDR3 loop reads CSVGGTSGSGIHNEQFF. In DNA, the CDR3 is TGCAGCGTTGGGGGGACTAGCGGGAGCGGAATCCACAATGAGCAGTTCTTC.

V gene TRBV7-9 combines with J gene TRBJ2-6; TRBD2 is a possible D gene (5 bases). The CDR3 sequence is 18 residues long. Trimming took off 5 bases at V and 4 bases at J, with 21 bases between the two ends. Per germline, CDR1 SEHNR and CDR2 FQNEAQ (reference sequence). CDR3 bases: TGTGCCAGCAGCCCTTCGGTAGGGAGTAGTCCCGGGGCCAACGTCCTGACTTTC. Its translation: CASSPSVGSSPGANVLTF.

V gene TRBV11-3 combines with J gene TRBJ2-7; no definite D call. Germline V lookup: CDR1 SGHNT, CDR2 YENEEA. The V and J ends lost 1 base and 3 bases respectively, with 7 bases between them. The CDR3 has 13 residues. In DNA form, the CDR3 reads TGTGCCAGCAGCTTAGGAACAGACTACGAGCAGTACTTC. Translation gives CASSLGTDYEQYF. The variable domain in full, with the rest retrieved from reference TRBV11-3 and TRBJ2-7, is EAGVVQSPRYKIIEKKQPVAFWCNPISGHNTLYWYLQNLGQGPELLIRYENEEAVDDSQLPKDRFSAERLKGVDSTLKIQPAELGDSAVYLCASSLGTDYEQYFGPGTRLTVT.

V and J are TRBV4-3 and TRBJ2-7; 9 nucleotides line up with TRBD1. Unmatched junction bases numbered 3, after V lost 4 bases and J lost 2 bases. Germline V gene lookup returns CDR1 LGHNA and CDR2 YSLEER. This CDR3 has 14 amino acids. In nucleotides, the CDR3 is TGCGCCAGCAGCCTAAACAGGGGGCCCTACGAGCAGTACTTC. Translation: CASSLNRGPYEQYF.

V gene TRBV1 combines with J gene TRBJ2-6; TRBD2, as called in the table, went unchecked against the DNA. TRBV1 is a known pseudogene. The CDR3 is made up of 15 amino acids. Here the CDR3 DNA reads TGCACCAGCAGAATCAAGCGAAGTCGGGCCAACGTCCTGACTTTC. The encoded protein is CTSRIKRSRANVLTF.

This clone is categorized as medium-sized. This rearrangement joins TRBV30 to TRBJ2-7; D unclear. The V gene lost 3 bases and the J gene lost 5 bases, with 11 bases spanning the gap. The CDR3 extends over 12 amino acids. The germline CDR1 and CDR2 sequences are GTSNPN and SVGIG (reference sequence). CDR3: CAWRPTPNEQYF. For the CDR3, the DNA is TGTGCCTGGAGACCAACTCCAAACGAGCAGTACTTC.

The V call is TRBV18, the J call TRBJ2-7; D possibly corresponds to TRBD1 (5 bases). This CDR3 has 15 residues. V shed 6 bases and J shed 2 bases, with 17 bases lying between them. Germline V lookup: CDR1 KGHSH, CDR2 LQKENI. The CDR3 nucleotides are TGTGCCAGCTCCTCTGTACAGGCGTTACCCTACGAGCAGTACTTC. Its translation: CASSSVQALPYEQYF.

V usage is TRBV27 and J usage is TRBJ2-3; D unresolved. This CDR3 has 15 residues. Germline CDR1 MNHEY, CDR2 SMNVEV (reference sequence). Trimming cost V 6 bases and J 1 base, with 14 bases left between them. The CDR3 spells CASRDLGTGTDTQYF. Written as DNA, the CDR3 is TGTGCCAGCAGGGACCTAGGTACCGGCACAGATACGCAGTATTTT.

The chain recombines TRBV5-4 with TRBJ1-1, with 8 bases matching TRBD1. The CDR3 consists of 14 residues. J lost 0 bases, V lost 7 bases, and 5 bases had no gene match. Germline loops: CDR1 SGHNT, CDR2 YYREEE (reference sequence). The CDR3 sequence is CASGDRGMNTEAFF. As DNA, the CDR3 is TGTGCCAGCGGCGACAGGGGAATGAACACTGAAGCTTTCTTT.

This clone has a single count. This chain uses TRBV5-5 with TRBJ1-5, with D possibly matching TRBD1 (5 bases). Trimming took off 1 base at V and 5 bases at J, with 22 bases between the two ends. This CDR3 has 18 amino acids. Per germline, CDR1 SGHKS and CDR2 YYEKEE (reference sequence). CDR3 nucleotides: TGTGCCAGCAGCTTGAGGGCCGGGGCGAATGTCGGGGATCAGCCCCAGCATTTT. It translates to CASSLRAGANVGDQPQHF.

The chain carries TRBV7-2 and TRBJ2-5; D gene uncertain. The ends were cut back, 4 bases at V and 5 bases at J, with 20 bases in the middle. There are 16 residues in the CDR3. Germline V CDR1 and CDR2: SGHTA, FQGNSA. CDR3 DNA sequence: TGTGCCAGCAGCTCTATCGACGGAACTAAACAGGAGACCCAGTACTTC. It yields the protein CASSSIDGTKQETQYF.

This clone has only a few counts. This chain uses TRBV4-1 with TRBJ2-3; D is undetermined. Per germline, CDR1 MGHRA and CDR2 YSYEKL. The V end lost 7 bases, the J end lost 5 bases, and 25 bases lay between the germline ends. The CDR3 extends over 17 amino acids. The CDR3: CASTRSRDLTRLDTQYF. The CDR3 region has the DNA TGCGCCAGCACCCGATCGCGCGACCTGACAAGATTAGATACGCAGTATTTT.

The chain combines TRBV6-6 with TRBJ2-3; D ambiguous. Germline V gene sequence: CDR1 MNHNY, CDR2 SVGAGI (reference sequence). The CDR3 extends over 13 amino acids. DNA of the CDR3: TGTGGCGTTAACCCCGGTAGCACAGATACGCAGTATTTT. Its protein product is CGVNPGSTDTQYF.

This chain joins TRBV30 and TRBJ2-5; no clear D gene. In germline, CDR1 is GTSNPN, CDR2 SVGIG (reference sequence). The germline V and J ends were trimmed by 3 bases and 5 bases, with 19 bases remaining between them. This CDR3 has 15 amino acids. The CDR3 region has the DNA TGTGCCTGGAGACCGTCCTGGGCAGCCCTGGAGACCCAGTACTTC. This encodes CAWRPSWAALETQYF. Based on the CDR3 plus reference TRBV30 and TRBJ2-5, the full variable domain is SQTIHQWPATLVQPVGSPLSLECTVEGTSNPNLYWYRQAAGRGLQLLFYSVGIGQISSEVPQNLSASRPQDRQFILSSKKLLLSDSGFYLCAWRPSWAALETQYFGPGTRLLVL.

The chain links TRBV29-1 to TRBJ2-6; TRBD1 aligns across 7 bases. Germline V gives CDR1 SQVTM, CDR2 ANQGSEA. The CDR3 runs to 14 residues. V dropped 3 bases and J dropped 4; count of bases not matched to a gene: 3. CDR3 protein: CSVETGFGANVLTF. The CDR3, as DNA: TGCAGCGTTGAGACAGGGTTCGGGGCCAACGTCCTGACTTTC.

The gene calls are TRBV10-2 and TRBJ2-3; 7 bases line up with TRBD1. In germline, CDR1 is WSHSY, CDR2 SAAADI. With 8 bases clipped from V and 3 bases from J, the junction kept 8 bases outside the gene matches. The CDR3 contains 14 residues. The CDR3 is CASYPGQRTDTQYF. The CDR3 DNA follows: TGCGCCAGCTATCCGGGACAGAGGACAGATACGCAGTATTTT.

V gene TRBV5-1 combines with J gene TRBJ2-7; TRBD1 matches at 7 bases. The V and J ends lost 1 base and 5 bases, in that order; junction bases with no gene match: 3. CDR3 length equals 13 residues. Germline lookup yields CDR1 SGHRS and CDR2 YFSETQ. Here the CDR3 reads CASSLQQGNEQYF. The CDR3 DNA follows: TGCGCCAGCAGCTTGCAACAGGGGAACGAGCAGTACTTC.

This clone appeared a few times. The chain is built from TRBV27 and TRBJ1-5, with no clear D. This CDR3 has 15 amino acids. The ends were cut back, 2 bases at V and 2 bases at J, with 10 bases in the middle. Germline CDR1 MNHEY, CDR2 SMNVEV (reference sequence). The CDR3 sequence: CASSLRGQGNQPQHF. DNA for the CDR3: TGTGCCAGCAGTTTAAGAGGGCAAGGCAATCAGCCCCAGCATTTT.

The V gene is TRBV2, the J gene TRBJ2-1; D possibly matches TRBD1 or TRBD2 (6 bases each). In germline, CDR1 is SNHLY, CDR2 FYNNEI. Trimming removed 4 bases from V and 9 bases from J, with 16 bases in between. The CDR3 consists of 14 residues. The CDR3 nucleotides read TGTGCCAGCAGTGTGGTGAGGGGGGCCTCTGAGCAGTTCTTC. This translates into CASSVVRGASEQFF.

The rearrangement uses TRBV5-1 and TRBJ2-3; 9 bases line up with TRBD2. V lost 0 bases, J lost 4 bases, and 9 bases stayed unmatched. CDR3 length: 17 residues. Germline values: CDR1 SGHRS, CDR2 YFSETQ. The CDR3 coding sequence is TGCGCCAGCAGCTTGGGCGGGGGGGCCTTTTGGGCAGATACGCAGTATTTT. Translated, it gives CASSLGGGAFWADTQYF.

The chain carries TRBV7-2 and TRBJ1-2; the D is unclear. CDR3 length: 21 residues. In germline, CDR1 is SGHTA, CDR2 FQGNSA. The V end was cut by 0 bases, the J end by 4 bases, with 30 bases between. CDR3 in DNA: TGTGCCAGCAGCTTAGCCCAGTTCTTTCATTCCCCACAAAGTAAAGGCTATGGCTACACCTTC. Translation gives CASSLAQFFHSPQSKGYGYTF.

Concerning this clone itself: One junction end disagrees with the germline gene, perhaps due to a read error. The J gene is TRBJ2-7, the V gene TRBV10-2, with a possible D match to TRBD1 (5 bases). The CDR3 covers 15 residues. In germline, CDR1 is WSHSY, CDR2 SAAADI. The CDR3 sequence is CVSSESSGLRYEQYF. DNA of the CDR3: TGCGTCAGCAGTGAGTCCTCAGGGCTTAGGTACGAGCAGTACTTC.

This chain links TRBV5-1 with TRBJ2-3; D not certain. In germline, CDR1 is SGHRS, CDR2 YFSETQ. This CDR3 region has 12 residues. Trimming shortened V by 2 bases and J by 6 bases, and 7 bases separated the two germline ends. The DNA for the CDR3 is TGCGCCAGCAGCTTAACCCCCGATACGCAGTATTTT. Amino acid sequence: CASSLTPDTQYF.

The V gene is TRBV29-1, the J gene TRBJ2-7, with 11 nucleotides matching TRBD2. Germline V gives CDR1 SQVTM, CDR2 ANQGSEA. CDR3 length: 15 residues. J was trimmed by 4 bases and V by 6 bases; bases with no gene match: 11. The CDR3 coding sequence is TGCAGCGTCGAGATTAGCGGGAGGGCCCCTTACGAGCAGTACTTC. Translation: CSVEISGRAPYEQYF.